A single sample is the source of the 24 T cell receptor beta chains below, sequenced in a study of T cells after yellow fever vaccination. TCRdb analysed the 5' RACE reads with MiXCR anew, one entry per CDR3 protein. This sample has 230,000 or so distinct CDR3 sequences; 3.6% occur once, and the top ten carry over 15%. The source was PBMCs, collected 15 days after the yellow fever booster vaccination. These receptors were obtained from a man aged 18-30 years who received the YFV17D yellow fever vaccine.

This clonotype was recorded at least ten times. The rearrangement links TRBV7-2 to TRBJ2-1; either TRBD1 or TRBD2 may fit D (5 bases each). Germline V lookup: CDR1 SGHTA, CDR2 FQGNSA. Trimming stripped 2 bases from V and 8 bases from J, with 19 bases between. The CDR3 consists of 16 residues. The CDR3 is CASSLWSPGPGDEQFF. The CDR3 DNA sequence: TGTGCCAGCAGCTTATGGAGTCCGGGGCCAGGCGATGAGCAGTTCTTC.

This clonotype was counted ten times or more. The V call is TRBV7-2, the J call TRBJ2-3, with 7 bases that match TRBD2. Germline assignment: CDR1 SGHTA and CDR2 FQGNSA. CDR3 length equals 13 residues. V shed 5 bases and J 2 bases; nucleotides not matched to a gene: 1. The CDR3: CASSRDYTDTQYF. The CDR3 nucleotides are TGTGCCAGCAGCCGGGACTACACAGATACGCAGTATTTT.

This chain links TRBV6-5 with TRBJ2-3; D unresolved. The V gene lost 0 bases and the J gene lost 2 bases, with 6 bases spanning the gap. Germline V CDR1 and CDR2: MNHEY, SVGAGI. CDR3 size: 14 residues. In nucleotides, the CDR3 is TGTGCCAGCAGTTACTCGACGGTCACAGATACGCAGTATTTT. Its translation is CASSYSTVTDTQYF.

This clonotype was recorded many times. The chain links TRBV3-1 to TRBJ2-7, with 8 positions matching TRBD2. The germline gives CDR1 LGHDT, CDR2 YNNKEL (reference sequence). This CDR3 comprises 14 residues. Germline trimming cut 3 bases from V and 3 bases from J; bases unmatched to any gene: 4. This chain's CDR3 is CASSQTGGLYEQYF. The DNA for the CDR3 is TGTGCCAGCAGCCAGACGGGGGGGCTCTACGAGCAGTACTTC.

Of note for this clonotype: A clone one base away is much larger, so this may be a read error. CDR3 sequence reads: CASSQPSLDGCQPQHF. The CDR3 DNA follows: TGCGCCAGCAGCCAACCGTCCCTTGACGGATGTCAGCCCCAGCATTTT. The V and J genes are TRBV4-3 and TRBJ1-5; no reliable D call. Per germline, CDR1 LGHNA and CDR2 YSLEER. With 2 bases removed from V and 6 bases from J, the gap between germline ends came to 17 bases. This CDR3 region has 16 residues.

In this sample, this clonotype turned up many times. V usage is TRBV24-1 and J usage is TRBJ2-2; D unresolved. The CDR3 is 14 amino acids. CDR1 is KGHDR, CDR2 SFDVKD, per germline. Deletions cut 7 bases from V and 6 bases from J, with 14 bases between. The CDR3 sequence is CATRSARQAGELFF. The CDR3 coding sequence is TGTGCCACCAGATCGGCTAGGCAGGCCGGGGAGCTGTTTTTT.

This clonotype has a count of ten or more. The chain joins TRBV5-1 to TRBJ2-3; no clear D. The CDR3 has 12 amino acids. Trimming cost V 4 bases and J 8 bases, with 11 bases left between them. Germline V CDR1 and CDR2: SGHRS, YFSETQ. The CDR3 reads CASSGDSGTQYF. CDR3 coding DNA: TGCGCCAGCAGCGGTGATTCCGGTACGCAGTATTTT. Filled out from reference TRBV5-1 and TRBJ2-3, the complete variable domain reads KAGVTQTPRYLIKTRGQQVTLSCSPISGHRSVSWYQQTPGQGLQFLFEYFSETQRNKGNFPGRFSGRQFSNSRSEMNVSTLELGDSALYLCASSGDSGTQYFGPGTRLTVL.

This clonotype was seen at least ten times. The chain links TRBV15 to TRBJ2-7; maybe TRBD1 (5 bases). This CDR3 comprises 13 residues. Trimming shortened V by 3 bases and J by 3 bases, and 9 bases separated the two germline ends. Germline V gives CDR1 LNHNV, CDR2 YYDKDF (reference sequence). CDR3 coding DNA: TGTGCCACCAGCAGGGTAGGGGTCTACGAGCAGTACTTC. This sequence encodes CATSRVGVYEQYF.

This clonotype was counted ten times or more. The CDR3 DNA reads TGCGCCAGCAGCTTGAAAATCCGGGACAGACTCCAAGAGACCCAGTACTTC. Protein: CASSLKIRDRLQETQYF. The rearrangement links TRBV5-1 to TRBJ2-5, with 7 bases fitting TRBD1. The CDR3 runs to 17 residues. Germline CDR1 SGHRS, CDR2 YFSETQ. With 1 base clipped from V and 1 base from J, the junction kept 10 bases outside the gene matches.

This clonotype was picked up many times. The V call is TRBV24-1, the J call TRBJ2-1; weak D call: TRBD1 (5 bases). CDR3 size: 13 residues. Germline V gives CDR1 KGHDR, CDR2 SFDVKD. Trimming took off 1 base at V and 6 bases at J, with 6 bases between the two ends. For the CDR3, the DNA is TGTGCCACCAGTGATTTCCAGGGCAATGAGCAGTTCTTC. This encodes CATSDFQGNEQFF.

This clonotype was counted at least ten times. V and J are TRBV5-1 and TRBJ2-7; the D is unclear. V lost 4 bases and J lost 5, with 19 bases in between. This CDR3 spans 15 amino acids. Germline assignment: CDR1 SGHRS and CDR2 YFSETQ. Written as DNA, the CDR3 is TGCGCCAGCAGCCCCATGCCGATAGATGGGGACGAGCAGTACTTC. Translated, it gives CASSPMPIDGDEQYF.

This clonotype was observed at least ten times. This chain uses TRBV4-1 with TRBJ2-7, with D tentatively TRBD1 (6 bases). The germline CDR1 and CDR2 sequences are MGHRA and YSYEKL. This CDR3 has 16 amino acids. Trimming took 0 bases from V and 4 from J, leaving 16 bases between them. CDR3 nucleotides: TGCGCCAGCAGCCAAGACTGGGGGCGGGCCGGTTACGAGCAGTACGTC. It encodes CASSQDWGRAGYEQYV.

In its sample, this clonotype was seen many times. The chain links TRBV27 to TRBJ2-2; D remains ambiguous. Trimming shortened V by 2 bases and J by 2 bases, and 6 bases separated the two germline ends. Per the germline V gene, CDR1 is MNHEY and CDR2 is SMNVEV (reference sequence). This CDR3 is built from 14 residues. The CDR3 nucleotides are TGTGCCAGCAGTTTAAGCTATAACACCGGGGAGCTGTTTTTT. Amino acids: CASSLSYNTGELFF.

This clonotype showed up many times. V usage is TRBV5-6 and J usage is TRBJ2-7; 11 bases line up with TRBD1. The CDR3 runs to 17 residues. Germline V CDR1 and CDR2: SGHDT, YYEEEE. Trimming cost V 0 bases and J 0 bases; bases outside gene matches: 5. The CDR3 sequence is CASSLEGQGALSYEQYV. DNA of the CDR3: TGTGCCAGCAGCTTGGAAGGACAGGGGGCGCTCTCCTACGAGCAGTACGTC.

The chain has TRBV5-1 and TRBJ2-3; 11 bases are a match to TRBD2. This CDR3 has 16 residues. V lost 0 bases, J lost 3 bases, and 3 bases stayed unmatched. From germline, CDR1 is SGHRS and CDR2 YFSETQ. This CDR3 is CASSLGTSGFTDTQYF. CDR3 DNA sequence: TGCGCCAGCAGCTTGGGGACTAGCGGGTTTACAGATACGCAGTATTTT.

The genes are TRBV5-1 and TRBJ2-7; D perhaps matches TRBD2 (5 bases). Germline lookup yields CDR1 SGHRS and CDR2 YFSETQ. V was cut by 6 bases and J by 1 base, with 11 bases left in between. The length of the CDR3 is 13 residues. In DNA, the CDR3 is TGCGCCAGCAACGGAGGCAGTTCCTACGAGCAGTACTTC. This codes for CASNGGSSYEQYF.

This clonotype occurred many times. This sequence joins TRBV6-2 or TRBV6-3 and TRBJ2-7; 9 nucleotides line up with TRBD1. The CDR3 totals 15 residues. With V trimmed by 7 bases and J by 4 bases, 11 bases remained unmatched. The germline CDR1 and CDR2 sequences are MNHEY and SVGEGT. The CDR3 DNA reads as TGTGCCAGCACCGAATTAGGACAGGGGTTGTACGAGCAGTACTTC. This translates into CASTELGQGLYEQYF.

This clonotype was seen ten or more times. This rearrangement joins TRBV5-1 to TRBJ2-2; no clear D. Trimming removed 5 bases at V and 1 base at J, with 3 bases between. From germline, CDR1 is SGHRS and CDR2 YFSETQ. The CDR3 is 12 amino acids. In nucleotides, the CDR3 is TGCGCCAGCAGTGGGAACACCGGGGAGCTGTTTTTT. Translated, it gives CASSGNTGELFF.

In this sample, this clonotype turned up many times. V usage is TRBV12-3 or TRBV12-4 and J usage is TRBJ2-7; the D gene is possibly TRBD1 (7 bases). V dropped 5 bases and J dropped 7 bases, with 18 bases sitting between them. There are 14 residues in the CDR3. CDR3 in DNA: TGTGCCAGCAGTGTGGGGGGTTCAGGGGGTGAGCAGTACGTC. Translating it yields CASSVGGSGGEQYV.

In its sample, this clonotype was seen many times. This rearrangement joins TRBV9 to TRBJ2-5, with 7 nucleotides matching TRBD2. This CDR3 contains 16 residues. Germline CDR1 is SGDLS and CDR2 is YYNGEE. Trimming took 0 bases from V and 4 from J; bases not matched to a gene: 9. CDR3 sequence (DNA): TGTGCCAGCAGCGTAGCTTCGACGGGAGGAGGAGAGACCCAGTACTTC. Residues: CASSVASTGGGETQYF.

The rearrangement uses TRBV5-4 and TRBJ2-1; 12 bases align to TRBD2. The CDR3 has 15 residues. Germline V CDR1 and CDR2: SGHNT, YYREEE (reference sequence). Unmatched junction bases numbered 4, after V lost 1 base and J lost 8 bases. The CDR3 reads CASSLSSGGAHEQFF. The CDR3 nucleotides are TGTGCCAGCAGCTTGTCTAGCGGGGGGGCACATGAGCAGTTCTTC.

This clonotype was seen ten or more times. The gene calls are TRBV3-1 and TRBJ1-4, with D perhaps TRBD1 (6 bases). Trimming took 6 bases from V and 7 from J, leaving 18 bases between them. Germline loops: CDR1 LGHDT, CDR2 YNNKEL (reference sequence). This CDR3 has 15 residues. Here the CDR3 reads CASSHVGGDGEKLFF. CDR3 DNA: TGTGCCAGCAGTCACGTGGGGGGCGATGGTGAAAAACTGTTTTTT.

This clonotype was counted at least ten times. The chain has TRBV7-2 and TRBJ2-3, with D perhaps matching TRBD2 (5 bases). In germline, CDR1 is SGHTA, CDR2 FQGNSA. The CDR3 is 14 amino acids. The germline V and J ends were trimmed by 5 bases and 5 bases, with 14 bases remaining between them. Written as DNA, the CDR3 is TGTGCCAGCAGCGAGCGGCCCGGAGGAGATACGCAGTATTTT. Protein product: CASSERPGGDTQYF.

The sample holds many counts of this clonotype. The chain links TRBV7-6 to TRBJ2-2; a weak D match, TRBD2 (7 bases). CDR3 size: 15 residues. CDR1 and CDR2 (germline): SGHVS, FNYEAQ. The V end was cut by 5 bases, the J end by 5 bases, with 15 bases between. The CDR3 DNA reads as TGTGCCAGCAGCCCCTCGGGGGGCGGGACCGGGGAGCTGTTTTTT. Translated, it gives CASSPSGGGTGELFF.